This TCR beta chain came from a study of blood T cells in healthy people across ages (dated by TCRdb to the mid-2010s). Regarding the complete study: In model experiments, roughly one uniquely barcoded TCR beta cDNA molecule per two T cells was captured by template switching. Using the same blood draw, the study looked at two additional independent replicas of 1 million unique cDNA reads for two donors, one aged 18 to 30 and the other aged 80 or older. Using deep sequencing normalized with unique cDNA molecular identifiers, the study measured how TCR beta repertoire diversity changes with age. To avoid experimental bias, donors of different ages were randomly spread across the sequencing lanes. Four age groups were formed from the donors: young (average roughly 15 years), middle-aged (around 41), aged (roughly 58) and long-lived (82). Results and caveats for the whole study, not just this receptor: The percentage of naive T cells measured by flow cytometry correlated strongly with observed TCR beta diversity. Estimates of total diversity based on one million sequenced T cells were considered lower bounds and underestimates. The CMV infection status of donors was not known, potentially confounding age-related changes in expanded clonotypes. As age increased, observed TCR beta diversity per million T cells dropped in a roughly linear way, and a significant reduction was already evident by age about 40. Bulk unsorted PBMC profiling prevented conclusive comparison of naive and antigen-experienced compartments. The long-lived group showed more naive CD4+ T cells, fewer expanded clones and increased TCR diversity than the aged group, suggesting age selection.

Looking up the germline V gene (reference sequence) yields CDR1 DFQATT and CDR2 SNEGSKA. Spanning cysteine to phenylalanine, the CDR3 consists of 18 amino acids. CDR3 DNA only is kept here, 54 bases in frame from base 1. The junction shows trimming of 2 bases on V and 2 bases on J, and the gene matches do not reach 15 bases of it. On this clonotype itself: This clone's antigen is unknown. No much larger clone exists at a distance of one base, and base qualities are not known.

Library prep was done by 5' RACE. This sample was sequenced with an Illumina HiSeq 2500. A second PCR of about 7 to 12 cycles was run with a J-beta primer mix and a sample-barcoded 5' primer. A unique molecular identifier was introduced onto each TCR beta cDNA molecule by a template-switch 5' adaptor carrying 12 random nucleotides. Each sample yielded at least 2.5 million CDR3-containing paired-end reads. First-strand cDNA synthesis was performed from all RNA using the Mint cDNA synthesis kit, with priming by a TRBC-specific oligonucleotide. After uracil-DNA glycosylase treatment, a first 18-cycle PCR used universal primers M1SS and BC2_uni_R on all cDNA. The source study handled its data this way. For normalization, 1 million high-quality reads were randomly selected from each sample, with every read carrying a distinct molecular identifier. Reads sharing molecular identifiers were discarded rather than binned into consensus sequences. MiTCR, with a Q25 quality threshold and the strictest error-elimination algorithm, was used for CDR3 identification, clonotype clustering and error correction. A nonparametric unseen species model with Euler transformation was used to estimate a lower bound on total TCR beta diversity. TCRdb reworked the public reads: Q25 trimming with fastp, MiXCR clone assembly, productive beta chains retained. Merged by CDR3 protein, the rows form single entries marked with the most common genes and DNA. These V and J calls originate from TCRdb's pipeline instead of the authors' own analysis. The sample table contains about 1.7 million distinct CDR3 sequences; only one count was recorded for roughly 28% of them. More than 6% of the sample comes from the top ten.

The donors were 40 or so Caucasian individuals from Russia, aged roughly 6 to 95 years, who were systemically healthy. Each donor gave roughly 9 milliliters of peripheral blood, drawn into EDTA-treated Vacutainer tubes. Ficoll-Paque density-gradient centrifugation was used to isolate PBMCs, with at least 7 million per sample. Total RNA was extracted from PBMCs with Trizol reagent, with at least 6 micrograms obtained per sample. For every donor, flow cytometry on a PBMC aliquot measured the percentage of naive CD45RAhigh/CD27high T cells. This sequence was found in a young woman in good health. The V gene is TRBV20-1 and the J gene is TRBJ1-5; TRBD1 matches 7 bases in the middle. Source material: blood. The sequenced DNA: TGCAGTGCTAGATCTTTGGCGGAGGGGGCGAGGGGCAATCAGCCCCAGCATTTT. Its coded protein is CSARSLAEGARGNQPQHF.